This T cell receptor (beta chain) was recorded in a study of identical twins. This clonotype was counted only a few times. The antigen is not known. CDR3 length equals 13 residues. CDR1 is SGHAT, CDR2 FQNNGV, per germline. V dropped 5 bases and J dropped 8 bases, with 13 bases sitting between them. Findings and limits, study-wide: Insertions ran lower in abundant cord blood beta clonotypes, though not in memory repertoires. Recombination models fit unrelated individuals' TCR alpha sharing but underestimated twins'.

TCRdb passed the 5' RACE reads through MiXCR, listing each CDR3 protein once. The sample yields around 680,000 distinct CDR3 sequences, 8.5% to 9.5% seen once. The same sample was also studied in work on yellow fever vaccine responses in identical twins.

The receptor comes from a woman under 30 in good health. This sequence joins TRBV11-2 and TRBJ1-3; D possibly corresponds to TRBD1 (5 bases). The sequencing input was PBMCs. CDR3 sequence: CASSPGDVHTIYF. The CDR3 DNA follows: TGTGCCAGCAGCCCCGGGGACGTACACACCATATATTTT.